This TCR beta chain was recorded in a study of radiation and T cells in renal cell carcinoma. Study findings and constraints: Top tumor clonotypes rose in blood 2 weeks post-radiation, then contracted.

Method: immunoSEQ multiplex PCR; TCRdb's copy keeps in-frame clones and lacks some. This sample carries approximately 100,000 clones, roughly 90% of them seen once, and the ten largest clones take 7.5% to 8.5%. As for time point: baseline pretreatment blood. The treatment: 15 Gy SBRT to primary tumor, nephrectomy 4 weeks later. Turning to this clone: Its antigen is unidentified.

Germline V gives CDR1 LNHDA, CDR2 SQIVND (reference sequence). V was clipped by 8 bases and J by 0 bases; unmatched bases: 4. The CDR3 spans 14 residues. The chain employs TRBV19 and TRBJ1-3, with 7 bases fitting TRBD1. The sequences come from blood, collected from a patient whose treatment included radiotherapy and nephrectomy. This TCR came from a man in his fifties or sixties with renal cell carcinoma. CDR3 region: CASGTAFSGNTIYF. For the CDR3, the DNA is TGTGCCAGTGGGACAGCCTTCTCTGGAAACACCATATATTTT.